This T cell receptor beta chain is drawn from a study of T cells in localized non-small cell lung cancer. The repertoire was sequenced with immunoSEQ multiplex PCR; TCRdb's copy has only in-frame clones and lacks some. Found here are tens of thousands of clones, 80% to 90% of them singletons; the top ten hold 20% to 25%. There are 14 residues in the CDR3. Per the germline V gene, CDR1 is SGDLS and CDR2 is YYNGEE. V was pared by 3 bases and J by 8 bases, with 15 bases between. The TCR was taken from a man between 40 and 70 years old with stage I squamous cell lung carcinoma. Sequences were derived from peripheral blood, sampled before any cancer treatment. V and J are TRBV9 and TRBJ2-4; TRBD2 is a possible D gene (5 bases). CDR3 in amino acids: CASSGRGWSDIQYF. DNA for the CDR3: TGTGCCAGCAGCGGGCGAGGGTGGTCGGACATTCAGTACTTC.